This TCR beta chain originates from a study of T-cell reconstitution after alpha-beta-depleted transplantation in children (TCRdb year 2016). Some background on the complete study: T-cell immune reconstitution after TCRalphabeta/CD19-depleted allogeneic hematopoietic cell transplantation in children was quantitatively tracked in the study by means of TCR repertoire profiling.

V is cut by 0 bases and J by 9 bases, and the space between the germline ends is 9 bases. Inclusive of the bounding cysteine and phenylalanine, the CDR3 is 13 residues long. Only the CDR3 region is kept as DNA, spanning 39 bases read in frame from base 1. CDR1 and CDR2, per the germline V gene, are LGHNA and YSLEER. Study-wide conclusions, independent of this receptor: The frequencies of hyperexpanded clones fell over the following months, and after one year, T-cell counts and TCRbeta diversity were mostly attributed to newly produced T cells. In some patients, high TCRbeta diversity at day 60 was attributed to recipient T cells and intrathymic progenitors that had survived conditioning. Apparently early alphabetaT-cell count recovery about two months after transplant reportedly relied on only several hundred rapidly expanded clones derived from non-depleted graft cells.

Of note for this clonotype: No cognate antigen has been identified for it. No quality values exist for individual bases; no much larger clone is one base distant.

This sample's treatment or condition label indicates: allogeneic hematopoietic cell transplantation with graft depleted of TCRalphabeta T cells and CD19 B cells. The children who served as transplant recipients had been given grafts of TCRalphabeta/CD19-depleted allogeneic hematopoietic cells. The method was PCR. TCRdb names Illumina HiSeq 2500 as the instrument used. TCR libraries were prepared with molecular barcoding, using unique molecular identifiers to normalize TCRbeta repertoire quantification. TCRdb reran the public reads through fastp at Q25 and MiXCR, keeping productive beta chains. Entries that share a CDR3 protein sequence are merged under the most common genes and DNA. Recorded for this sample are some 460,000 distinct CDR3 sequences; 15% to 20% of them occurred a single time. The top ten hold 29% of the sample.

This chain joins TRBV4-3 to TRBJ2-1; the D gene assignment is ambiguous. The source is a boy in the first two years of life who had a stem cell transplant for Wiskott-Aldrich syndrome, so the T cells may come from the graft donor. This sample comprised PBMCs, mostly from graft donor cells, obtained 360 days after TCRalphabeta/CD19-depleted stem cell transplant. The CDR3 protein is CASSQEDWGEQFF. The nucleotides read TGCGCCAGCAGCCAAGAGGATTGGGGTGAGCAGTTCTTC.